Listed here is a single TCR beta chain. The sample comes from a study of blood T cell repertoires in COVID-19. The protocol was immunoSEQ multiplex PCR, while the TCRdb copy is restricted to in-frame clones and leaves out a portion. The sample lists 310,000 or so clones; approximately 88% were seen once. V lost 3 bases and J lost 5, with 12 bases in between. Germline loops: CDR1 SGHKS, CDR2 YYEKEE (reference sequence). This CDR3 has 13 residues. V gene TRBV5-5 combines with J gene TRBJ2-7; maybe TRBD2 (5 bases). The sample taken for sequencing was PBMCs or T cells enriched from blood (not recorded which). This TCR was recovered from a woman in her forties who had recovered from COVID-19. CDR3 DNA sequence: TGTGCCAGCAGCTCGGAGGTGTCTCACGAGCAGTACTTC. Residues: CASSSEVSHEQYF.